One TCR beta chain is described in this entry. Its antigen remains unidentified. Base qualities are missing; no much larger clone stands one base away. These data originate in a study of T cell responses to AZD1222 COVID-19 vaccine (dated by TCRdb to the early 2020s). Concerning the study at large: AZD1222 recipients given second doses at about 4 weeks or at about 12 weeks were pooled, since spike-specific TCR depth and breadth were not found to differ between the two schedules. Enrollment into the trials was organized by age into subgroups of 18-55, 56-69 and 70-plus years, and those subgroups contained roughly 150, 30 and 60 TCR-sequenced participants, respectively. A total of about 230 trial participants underwent TCR sequencing, of whom some 210 received two doses of AZD1222 and around 25 received two doses of the MenACWY control vaccine. General findings and caveats noted by the study authors: Spike-specific TCR breadth and depth rose significantly after two AZD1222 doses compared with day 0 and with MenACWY recipients. No day 14 peak-response samples were available, so repertoires were characterized only after the peak T cell response. In the small 56-69-year group, the increase in depth fell short of significance, most likely because of low power. Vaccine-associated CD4 TCRs spanned the whole spike protein, with dominant responses in regions 160-218 and 743-854. Participants were mostly white British, with more females than males. The authors suggested clonal diversity may have been underestimated. Reportedly, close to half of the unique spike-specific TCRs recognized epitopes lying outside the regions that are mutated in the B.1.351 and B.1.1.7 variants. Conclusions about previously exposed vaccinees are limited because only 5 or 6 AZD1222 recipients were SARS-CoV-2 seropositive at baseline.

The CDR3 regions of human TCRbeta chains were analyzed by immunosequencing. The authors processed their data as follows. Repertoire TCRs were checked for matches against a reference library of SARS-CoV-2-specific TCRs that had been generated using the MIRA antigen-specificity platform. Breadth was defined as the fraction of unique TCRs that were SARS-CoV-2-associated. Depth was defined as the fraction of total T cells that were SARS-CoV-2-associated. Each spike-specific TCR was assigned to its reactive spike region and to a CD4 or CD8 class using the MIRA data. Log10-transformed breadth and depth values were compared by one-way ANOVA with Sidak's multiple comparisons tests. What TCRdb holds here is the immuneACCESS table cut down to in-frame rearrangements. Part of the clones is not present; checked against another copy, under half of the missing clones reflect an unresolved V gene, and the others are unexplained. V, J and clone size are those of that table, while D and trimming were read from the DNA. The sample table shows some 150,000 clones, and just over 90% are seen once. The ten largest make up more than 3% of the sample.

Explained via the paper, the time point label denotes: baseline before first vaccination. The vaccinee samples were drawn from two UK trials, COV001 and COV002, one of which was a single-blind randomized controlled phase 2/3 trial testing AZD1222 (ChAdOx1 nCoV-19) in healthy adults. Trial participant PBMC samples were collected at day 0 and day 28 after the second dose for TCRbeta chain sequencing. According to the germline V gene, CDR1 reads KGHDR and CDR2 reads SFDVKD. From V the trimming removes 7 bases and from J it removes 5 bases, while the gene matches leave 10 bases of the junction unaccounted for. The CDR3 spans 15 residues, from the cysteine through the phenylalanine. Only the CDR3 region is kept as DNA, spanning 45 bases read in frame from base 1.

The origin of this receptor is an adult in good health. This specimen consisted of peripheral blood, obtained on day 0 of AZD1222 vaccination. This chain joins TRBV24-1 to TRBJ2-1; 7 of the junction bases match TRBD1. The bases read TGTGCCACCAGGGGGTGGGGTGACAGGGACAATGAGCAGTTCTTC. This is translated as CATRGWGDRDNEQFF.